This TCR beta chain was sequenced in a study of radiation and T cells in renal cell carcinoma. The wider study: Nephrectomy followed 15 Gy stereotactic body radiation by 4 weeks.

Regarding this clone: The target antigen is unknown.

Looked up from germline, CDR1 is SNHLY and CDR2 is FYNNEI. The CDR3 consists of 12 residues. V lost 5 bases and J 5 bases, leaving 7 bases between the germline ends. The repertoire was sequenced with immunoSEQ multiplex PCR; TCRdb's copy has only in-frame clones and lacks some. This sample yields about 150,000 clones, of which roughly 90% are seen a single time; over 10% belongs to the top ten. Notes on the study in general: Top tumor clonotypes rose in blood 2 weeks post-radiation, then contracted. Pretreatment tumor biopsies were lacking, so baseline clonotypes are unknown.

Indicated time point: blood 2 weeks post-SBRT. Treatment defined: 15 Gy SBRT to primary tumor, nephrectomy 4 weeks later. This renal cell carcinoma was of the clear cell type. The clonotype was recovered from a woman aged 50 to 60 with renal cell carcinoma. The genes are TRBV2 and TRBJ1-5; D perhaps matches TRBD1 (5 bases). The material was blood, obtained from a patient whose treatment included radiotherapy and nephrectomy. The CDR3 loop reads CASSNRYQPQHF. CDR3 bases: TGTGCCAGCAGTAACAGGTATCAGCCCCAGCATTTT.